Below are 7 T cell receptor beta chains sequenced from a single sample in a study of blood T cell repertoires in COVID-19. Sequencing was performed with immunoSEQ multiplex PCR; in TCRdb, only in-frame clones are kept and a portion is missing. Of roughly 380,000 clones in the sample, 70% to 90% were seen once. The specimen sequenced was peripheral blood. These receptors all stem from a middle-aged woman with COVID-19, enrolled during active disease.

This clone was found once. V and J are TRBV27 and TRBJ1-1, with a possible D match to TRBD1 (6 bases). Germline V gene sequence: CDR1 MNHEY, CDR2 SMNVEV (reference sequence). This CDR3 region has 14 residues. V was shortened by 7 bases and J by 1 base, with 13 bases between the two germline ends. CDR3 in amino acids: CASKEGQRNTEAFF. The CDR3 coding sequence is TGTGCCAGCAAAGAGGGACAAAGGAACACTGAAGCTTTCTTT.

The chain links TRBV5-6 to TRBJ1-5; possible D gene TRBD1, 5 bases. CDR1 and CDR2 (germline): SGHDT, YYEEEE. CDR3 length equals 14 residues. Trimming shortened V by 4 bases and J by 2 bases, and 10 bases separated the two germline ends. This chain's CDR3 is CASSRPGRNQPQHF. CDR3 in DNA: TGTGCCAGCAGCCGTCCAGGGCGCAATCAGCCCCAGCATTTT.

V usage is TRBV6-5 and J usage is TRBJ2-1; 10 nucleotides align to TRBD2. J lost 9 bases, V lost 6 bases, and 8 bases had no gene match. CDR3 length: 14 residues. The germline gives CDR1 MNHEY, CDR2 SVGAGI. This chain's CDR3 is CASRPQRGGVEQFF. The DNA for the CDR3 is TGTGCCAGCAGGCCACAGCGGGGGGGCGTTGAGCAGTTCTTC.

The chain couples TRBV5-1 to TRBJ1-2, with TRBD1 matching over 8 bases. Germline loops: CDR1 SGHRS, CDR2 YFSETQ. After removal of 5 bases from V and 6 bases from J, the junction contained 6 bases not matched to a gene. The CDR3 runs 13 residues. This CDR3 is CASRDRDLDGYTF. Here the CDR3 DNA reads TGCGCCAGCAGGGACAGGGATCTCGATGGCTACACCTTC. The complete variable domain, with remaining parts taken from reference TRBV5-1 and TRBJ1-2, reads KAGVTQTPRYLIKTRGQQVTLSCSPISGHRSVSWYQQTPGQGLQFLFEYFSETQRNKGNFPGRFSGRQFSNSRSEMNVSTLELGDSALYLCASRDRDLDGYTFGSGTRLTVV.

The chain recombines TRBV18 with TRBJ2-5; 8 bases align to TRBD1. V shed 4 bases and J 4 bases; nucleotides not matched to a gene: 14. Germline CDR1 is KGHSH and CDR2 is LQKENI. CDR3 size: 17 residues. CDR3 region: CASSHRTGNRGRETQYF. For the CDR3, the DNA is TGTGCCAGCTCACACCGGACAGGGAATCGTGGTCGAGAGACCCAGTACTTC.

J is TRBJ1-4 and V is TRBV6-5, with a weak D call TRBD1 (5 bases). The CDR3 extends over 14 amino acids. V gave up 5 bases and J gave up 6 bases, with 13 bases separating them. Germline CDR1 reads MNHEY; CDR2 reads SVGAGI. In DNA, the CDR3 is TGTGCCAGCAGTCAGGGAGGTGGTGATGAAAAACTGTTTTTT. Residues: CASSQGGGDEKLFF.

The V and J genes are TRBV4-2 and TRBJ2-3, with 7 bases matching TRBD2. The CDR3 runs 17 residues. CDR1 is LGHNA, CDR2 YNFKEQ, per germline. The ends lost 1 base at V and 2 bases at J; junction bases unmatched: 9. The CDR3 sequence is CASSQGERDDSTDTQYF. The CDR3 nucleotides read TGTGCCAGCAGCCAAGGTGAGCGGGACGATTCCACAGATACGCAGTATTTT.